This TCR beta chain was retrieved from a study of shared clonotypes between healthy human individuals. The CDR3 has 14 residues. The germline CDR1 and CDR2 sequences are SGDLS and YYNGEE. Trimming stripped 0 bases from V and 2 bases from J, with 9 bases between. CD45RA-negative memory and CD45RA+ naive subsets were split from the CD4+ cells. Some clones are missing from TCRdb's copy, which holds only in-frame ones; the method was immunoSEQ multiplex PCR. The sample includes a few hundred thousand clones, under 80% of them seen just once. This receptor was obtained from a man under 40 in good health. Sequencing input: memory CD4+ T cells sorted from blood. Described subset: CD45RA-negative fraction. V and J are TRBV9 and TRBJ2-7, with a weak D call TRBD1 (7 bases). The CDR3 is CASSVAGGTYEQYF. The CDR3 nucleotides are TGTGCCAGCAGCGTAGCAGGGGGGACCTACGAGCAGTACTTC.